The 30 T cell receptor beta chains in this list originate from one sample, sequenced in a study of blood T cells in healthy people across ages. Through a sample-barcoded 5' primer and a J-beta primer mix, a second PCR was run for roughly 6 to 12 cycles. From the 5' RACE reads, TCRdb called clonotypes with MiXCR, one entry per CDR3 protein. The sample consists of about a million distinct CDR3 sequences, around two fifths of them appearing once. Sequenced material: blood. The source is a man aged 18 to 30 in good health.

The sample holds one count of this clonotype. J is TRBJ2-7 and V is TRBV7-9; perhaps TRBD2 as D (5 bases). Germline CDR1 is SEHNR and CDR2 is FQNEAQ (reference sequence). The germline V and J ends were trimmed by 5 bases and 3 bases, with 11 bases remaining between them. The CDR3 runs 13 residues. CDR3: CASSQGLYYEQYF. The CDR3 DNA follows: TGTGCCAGCAGCCAAGGACTGTACTACGAGCAGTACTTC.

This chain's CDR3 is CASSFVGLGGPTDTQYF. The CDR3 nucleotides are TGTGCCAGCAGCTTCGTAGGCCTGGGGGGCCCCACAGATACGCAGTATTTT. The chain recombines TRBV7-2 with TRBJ2-3, with D perhaps given as TRBD1 or TRBD2 (6 bases each). The CDR3 length is 17 residues. CDR1 is SGHTA and CDR2 is FQGNSA in the germline V gene. Deletions cut 3 bases from V and 2 bases from J, with 18 bases between.

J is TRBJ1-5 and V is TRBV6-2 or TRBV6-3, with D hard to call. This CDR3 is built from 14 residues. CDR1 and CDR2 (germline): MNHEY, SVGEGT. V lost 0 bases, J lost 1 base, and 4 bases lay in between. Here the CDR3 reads CASSYSQSNQPQHF. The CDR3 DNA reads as TGTGCCAGCAGTTACTCTCAGAGCAATCAGCCCCAGCATTTT.

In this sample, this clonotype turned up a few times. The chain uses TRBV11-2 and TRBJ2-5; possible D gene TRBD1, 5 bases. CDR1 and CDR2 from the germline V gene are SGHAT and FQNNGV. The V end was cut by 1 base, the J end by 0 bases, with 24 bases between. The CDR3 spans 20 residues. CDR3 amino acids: CASSLGSQSWGLLNQETQYF. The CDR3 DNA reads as TGTGCCAGCAGCTTAGGGTCCCAGTCCTGGGGCCTCCTAAACCAAGAGACCCAGTACTTC.

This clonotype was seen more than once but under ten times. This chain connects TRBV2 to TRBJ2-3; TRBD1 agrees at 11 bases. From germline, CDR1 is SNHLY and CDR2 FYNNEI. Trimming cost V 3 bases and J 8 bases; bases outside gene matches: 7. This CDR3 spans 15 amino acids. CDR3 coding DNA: TGTGCCAGCAGTGACGGGACAGGGGGGTTCCGTACGCAGTATTTT. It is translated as CASSDGTGGFRTQYF.

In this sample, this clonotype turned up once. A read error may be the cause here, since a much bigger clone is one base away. CDR3 DNA: TGCAGTGCTAGAATGCATCGGGCAGAGAACACTGAAGCTTTCTTT. It is translated as CSARMHRAENTEAFF. The rearrangement links TRBV20-1 to TRBJ1-1; D unclear. The CDR3 has 15 residues. Trimming cost V 2 bases and J 1 base, with 14 bases left between them. The germline V gene encodes CDR1 DFQATT and CDR2 SNEGSKA (reference sequence).

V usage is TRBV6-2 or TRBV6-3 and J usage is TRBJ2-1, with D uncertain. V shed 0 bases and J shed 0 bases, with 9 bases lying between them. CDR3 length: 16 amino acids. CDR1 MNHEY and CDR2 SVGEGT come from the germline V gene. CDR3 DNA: TGTGCCAGCAGTTACTCGAACCCGATCTCCTACAATGAGCAGTTCTTC. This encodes CASSYSNPISYNEQFF.

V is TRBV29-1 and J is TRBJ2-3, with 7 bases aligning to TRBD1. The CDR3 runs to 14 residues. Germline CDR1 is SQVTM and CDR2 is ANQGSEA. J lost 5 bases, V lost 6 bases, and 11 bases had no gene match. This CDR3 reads CSVWTGLGEDTQYF. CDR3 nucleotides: TGCAGCGTCTGGACAGGCCTAGGTGAAGATACGCAGTATTTT.

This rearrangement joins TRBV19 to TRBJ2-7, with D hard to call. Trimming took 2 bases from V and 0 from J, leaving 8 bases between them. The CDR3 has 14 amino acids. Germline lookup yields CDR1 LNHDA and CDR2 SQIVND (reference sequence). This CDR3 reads CASSITGFSYEQYF. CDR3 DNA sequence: TGTGCCAGTAGTATAACCGGGTTCTCCTACGAGCAGTACTTC.

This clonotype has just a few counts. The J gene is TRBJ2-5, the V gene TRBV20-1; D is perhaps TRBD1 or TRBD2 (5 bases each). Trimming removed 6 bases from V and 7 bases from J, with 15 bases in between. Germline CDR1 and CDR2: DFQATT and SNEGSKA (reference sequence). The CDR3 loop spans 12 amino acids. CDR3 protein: CSAHVGERTQYF. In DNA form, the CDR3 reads TGCAGTGCGCACGTGGGGGAGCGGACCCAGTACTTC.

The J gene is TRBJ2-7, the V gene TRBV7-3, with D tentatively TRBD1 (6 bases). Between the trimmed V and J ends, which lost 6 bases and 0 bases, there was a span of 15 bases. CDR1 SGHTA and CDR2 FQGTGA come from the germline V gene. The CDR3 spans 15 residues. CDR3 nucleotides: TGTGCCAGCAGATCCAGACAGGCCAACTCCTACGAGCAGTACTTC. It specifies CASRSRQANSYEQYF.

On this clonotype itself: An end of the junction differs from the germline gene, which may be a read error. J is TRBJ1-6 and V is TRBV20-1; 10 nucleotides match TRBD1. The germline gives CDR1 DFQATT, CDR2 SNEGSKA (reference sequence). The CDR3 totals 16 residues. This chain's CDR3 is CSARQGQGTYNSPPHF. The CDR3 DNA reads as TGCAGTGCTAGACAGGGACAGGGGACATATAATTCACCCCCCCACTTT.

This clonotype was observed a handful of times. In DNA form, the CDR3 reads TGCAGCGTCAAGGACAGGGAACACGAGCAGTACTTC. It is translated as CSVKDREHEQYF. The rearrangement joins TRBV29-1 to TRBJ2-7; 8 nucleotides align to TRBD1. Germline V lookup: CDR1 SQVTM, CDR2 ANQGSEA. J gave up 5 bases and V 6 bases, and 6 bases lay outside the gene matches. The CDR3 has 12 residues.

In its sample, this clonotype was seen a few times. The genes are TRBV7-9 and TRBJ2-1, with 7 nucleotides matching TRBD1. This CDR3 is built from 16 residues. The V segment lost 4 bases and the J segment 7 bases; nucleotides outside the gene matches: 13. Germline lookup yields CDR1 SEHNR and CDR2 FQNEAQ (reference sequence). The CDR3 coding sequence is TGTGCCAGCAGCTCTAGCCCCGGGACAGTTGTGAATGAGCAGTTCTTC. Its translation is CASSSSPGTVVNEQFF.

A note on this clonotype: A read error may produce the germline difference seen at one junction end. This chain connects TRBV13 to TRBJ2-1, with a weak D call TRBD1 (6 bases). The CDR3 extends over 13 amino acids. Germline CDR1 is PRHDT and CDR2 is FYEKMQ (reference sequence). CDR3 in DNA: TGTACCAGCAGCTTAGGGGGTAGGAATGAGCAGTTCTTC. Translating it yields CTSSLGGRNEQFF.

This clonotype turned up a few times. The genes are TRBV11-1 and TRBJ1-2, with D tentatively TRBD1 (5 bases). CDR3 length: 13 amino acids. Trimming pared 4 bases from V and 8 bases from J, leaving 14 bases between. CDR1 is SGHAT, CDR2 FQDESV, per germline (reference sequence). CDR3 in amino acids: CASSSRALVGYTF. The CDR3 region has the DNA TGTGCCAGCAGCTCCAGGGCCCTAGTGGGCTACACCTTC. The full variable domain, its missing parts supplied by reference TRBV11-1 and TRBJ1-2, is EAEVAQSPRYKITEKSQAVAFWCDPISGHATLYWYRQILGQGPELLVQFQDESVVDDSQLPKDRFSAERLKGVDSTLKIQPAELGDSAMYLCASSSRALVGYTFGSGTRLTVV.

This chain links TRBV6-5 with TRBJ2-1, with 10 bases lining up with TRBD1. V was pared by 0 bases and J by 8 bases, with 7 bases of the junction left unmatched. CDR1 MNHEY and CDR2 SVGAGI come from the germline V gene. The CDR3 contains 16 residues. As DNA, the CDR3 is TGTGCCAGCAGTTACTCGCACGTAGGGACAGGGGATGAGCAGTTCTTC. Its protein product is CASSYSHVGTGDEQFF.

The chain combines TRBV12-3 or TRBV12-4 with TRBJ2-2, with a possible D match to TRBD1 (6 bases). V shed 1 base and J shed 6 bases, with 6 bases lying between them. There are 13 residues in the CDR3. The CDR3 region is CASSLDRAGELFF. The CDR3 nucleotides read TGTGCCAGCAGTTTAGACAGGGCCGGGGAGCTGTTTTTT.

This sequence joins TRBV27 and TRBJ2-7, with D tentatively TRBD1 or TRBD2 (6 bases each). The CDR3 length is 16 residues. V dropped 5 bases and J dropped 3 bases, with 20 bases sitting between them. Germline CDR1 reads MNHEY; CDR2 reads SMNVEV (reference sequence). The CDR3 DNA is TGTGCCAGCAGTCCCTTAACTAGCAGGGGCCTCTACGAGCAGTACTTC. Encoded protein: CASSPLTSRGLYEQYF.

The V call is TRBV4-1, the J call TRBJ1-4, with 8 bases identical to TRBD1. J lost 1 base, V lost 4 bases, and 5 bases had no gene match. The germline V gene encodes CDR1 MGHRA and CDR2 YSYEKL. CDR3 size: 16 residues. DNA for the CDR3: TGCGCCAGCAGCCTAACAGGGGGGAAAACTAATGAAAAACTGTTTTTT. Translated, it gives CASSLTGGKTNEKLFF.

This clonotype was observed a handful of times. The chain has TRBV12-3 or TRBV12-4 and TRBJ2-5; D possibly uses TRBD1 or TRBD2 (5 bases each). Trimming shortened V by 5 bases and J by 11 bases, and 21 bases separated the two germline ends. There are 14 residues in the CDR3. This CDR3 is CASSPPGPHNEQYF. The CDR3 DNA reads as TGTGCCAGCAGTCCGCCGGGACCCCACAATGAGCAGTACTTC.

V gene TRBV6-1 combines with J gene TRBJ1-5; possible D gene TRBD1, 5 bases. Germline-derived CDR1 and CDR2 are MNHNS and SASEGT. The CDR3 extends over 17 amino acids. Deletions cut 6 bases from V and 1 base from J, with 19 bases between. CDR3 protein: CASSARRGAVSNQPQHF. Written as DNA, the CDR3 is TGTGCCAGCAGCGCCCGAAGAGGGGCCGTAAGCAATCAGCCCCAGCATTTT.

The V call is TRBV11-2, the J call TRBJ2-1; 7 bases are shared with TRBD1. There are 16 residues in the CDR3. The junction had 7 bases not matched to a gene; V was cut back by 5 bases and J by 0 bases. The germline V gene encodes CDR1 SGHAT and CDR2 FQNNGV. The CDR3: CASSLRQGASYNEQFF. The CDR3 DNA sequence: TGTGCCAGCAGCCTTCGACAGGGTGCCTCCTACAATGAGCAGTTCTTC.

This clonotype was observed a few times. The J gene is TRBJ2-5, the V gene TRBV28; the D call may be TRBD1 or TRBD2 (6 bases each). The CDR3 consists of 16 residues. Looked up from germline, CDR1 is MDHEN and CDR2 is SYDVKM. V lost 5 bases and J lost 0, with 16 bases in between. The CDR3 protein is CASSMGGGTHQETQYF. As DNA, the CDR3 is TGTGCCAGCAGTATGGGGGGTGGGACACACCAAGAGACCCAGTACTTC.

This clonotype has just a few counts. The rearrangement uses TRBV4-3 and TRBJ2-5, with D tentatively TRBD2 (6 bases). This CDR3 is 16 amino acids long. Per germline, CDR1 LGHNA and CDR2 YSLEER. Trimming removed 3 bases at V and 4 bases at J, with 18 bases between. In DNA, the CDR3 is TGCGCCAGCAGCCATCTAGCCGGGACTCAGGGAGAGACCCAGTACTTC. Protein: CASSHLAGTQGETQYF.

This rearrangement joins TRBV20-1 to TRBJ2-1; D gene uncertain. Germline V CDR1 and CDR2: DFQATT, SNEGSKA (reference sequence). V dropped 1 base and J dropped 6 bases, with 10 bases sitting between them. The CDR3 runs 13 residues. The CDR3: CSARGPSGNEQFF. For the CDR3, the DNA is TGCAGTGCTAGAGGACCCAGTGGCAATGAGCAGTTCTTC.

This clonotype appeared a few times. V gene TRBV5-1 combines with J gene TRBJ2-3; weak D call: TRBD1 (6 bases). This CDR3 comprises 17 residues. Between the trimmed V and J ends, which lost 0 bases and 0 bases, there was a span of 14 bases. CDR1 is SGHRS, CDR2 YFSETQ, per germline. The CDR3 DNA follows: TGCGCCAGCAGCTTGGCCGGTCGGGGACACAGCACAGATACGCAGTATTTT. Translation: CASSLAGRGHSTDTQYF.

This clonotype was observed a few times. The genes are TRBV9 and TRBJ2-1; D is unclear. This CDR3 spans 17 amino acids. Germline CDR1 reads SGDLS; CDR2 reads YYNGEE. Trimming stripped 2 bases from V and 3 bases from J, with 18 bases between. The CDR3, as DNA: TGTGCCAGCAGCGTCCCCGAGCACAACTACCACTACAATGAGCAGTTCTTC. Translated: CASSVPEHNYHYNEQFF. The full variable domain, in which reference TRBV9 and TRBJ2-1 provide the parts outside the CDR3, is DSGVTQTPKHLITATGQRVTLRCSPRSGDLSVYWYQQSLDQGLQFLIQYYNGEERAKGNILERFSAQQFPDLHSELNLSSLELGDSALYFCASSVPEHNYHYNEQFFGPGTRLTVL.

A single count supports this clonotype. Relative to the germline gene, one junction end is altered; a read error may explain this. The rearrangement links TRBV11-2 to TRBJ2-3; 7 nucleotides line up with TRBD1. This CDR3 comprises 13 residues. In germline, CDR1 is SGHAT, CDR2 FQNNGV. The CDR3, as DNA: TGTGCCGGCAGCTTAGAGCCGGGACAGATGCAGTATTTT. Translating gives CAGSLEPGQMQYF.

CDR3 DNA: TGCAGTGCTAGAGATCAATCAGGGGTGGAAAAACTGTTTTTT. The encoded protein is CSARDQSGVEKLFF. This chain joins TRBV20-1 and TRBJ1-4, with D possibly being TRBD1 (6 bases). The length of the CDR3 is 14 residues. Trimming removed 0 bases at V and 8 bases at J, with 13 bases between. Per germline, CDR1 DFQATT and CDR2 SNEGSKA (reference sequence).